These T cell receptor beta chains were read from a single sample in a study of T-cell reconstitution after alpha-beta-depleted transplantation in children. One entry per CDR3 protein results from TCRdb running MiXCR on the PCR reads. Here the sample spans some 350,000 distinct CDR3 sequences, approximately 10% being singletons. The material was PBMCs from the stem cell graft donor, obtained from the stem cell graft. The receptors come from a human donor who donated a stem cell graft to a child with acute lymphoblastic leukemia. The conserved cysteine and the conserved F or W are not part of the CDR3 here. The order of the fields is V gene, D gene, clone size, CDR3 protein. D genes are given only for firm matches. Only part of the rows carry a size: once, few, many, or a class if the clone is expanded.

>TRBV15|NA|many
ATSEEGSILYEQY
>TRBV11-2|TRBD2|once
ASSLTLTSSGSGNEQF
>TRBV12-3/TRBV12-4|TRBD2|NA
ASRGVGLAGETQY
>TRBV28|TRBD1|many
ASSSPGQGTETQY
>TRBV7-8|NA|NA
ASSPEGGWGEQF
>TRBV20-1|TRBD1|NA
SARDDRAGEKLF
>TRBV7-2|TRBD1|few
ASSSSPGQGTNEKLF
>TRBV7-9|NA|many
ASSLLLALDTQY
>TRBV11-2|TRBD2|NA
ASSTGLAGKRGAKNIQY
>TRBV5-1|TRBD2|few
ASSSVAGGAETQY
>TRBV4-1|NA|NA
ASSQETGPYSPLH
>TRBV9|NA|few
ASSPPGLATGNEQF
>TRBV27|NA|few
ASSLLPGSPETQY
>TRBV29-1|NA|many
SVAKQGDTEAF
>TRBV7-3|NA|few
ASSSTTDRLF
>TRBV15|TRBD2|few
ATSRGIRLAGPYEQY
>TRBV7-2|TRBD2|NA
ASSFGGSSGNEQF
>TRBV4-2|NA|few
ASSTGQGSNTGELF